These T cell receptor beta chains were read from a single sample in a study of CD8 T cells in Susac syndrome. TCRdb reprocessed the immunoSEQ multiplex PCR reads via MiXCR and lists one record per CDR3 protein. The table records some 300,000 distinct CDR3 sequences, roughly 85% of them present only once. The sample comprised CD8+ T cells from PBMCs. The receptors derive from a human donor with multiple sclerosis. Both conserved end residues are trimmed from each CDR3. The order of the fields is J gene, D gene, V gene, CDR3 protein. D genes are given only for firm matches.

>TRBJ1-1|NA|TRBV5-1
ASSLELHGYTEAF
>TRBJ2-5|TRBD1|TRBV3-1
ASSPGQGLGAQKTQY
>TRBJ2-7|NA|TRBV19
ASSIGSGVIYEQY
>TRBJ1-2|NA|TRBV4-3
ASSQDIWQSWSFYGYT
>TRBJ1-1|NA|TRBV19
ASSNYNTEAF
>TRBJ2-7|TRBD2|TRBV4-3
ASSQDVAGAIYEQY
>TRBJ1-2|NA|TRBV27
ASSSLGDFHTNYGYT
>TRBJ2-1|TRBD2|TRBV27
ASSPPGSGTYNEQF
>TRBJ2-5|NA|TRBV6-2/TRBV6-3
ASSDSRFQETQY
>TRBJ1-2|NA|TRBV7-9
ASSWWRDYGYT
>TRBJ2-3|NA|TRBV6-1
ASFQDTQY
>TRBJ2-7|NA|TRBV20-1
SAGGMRVYEQY
>TRBJ2-7|TRBD1|TRBV7-6
ASSSTGQGSEQY
>TRBJ2-5|TRBD2|TRBV7-9
ASSLVLAGKQETQY
>TRBJ2-1|TRBD1|TRBV24-1
ATSDYGQGGSNEQF
>TRBJ2-3|TRBD2|TRBV5-1
ASSFRTSGSADTQY
>TRBJ2-7|NA|TRBV6-2/TRBV6-3
ASSSRVLPYEQY